This entry features one T cell receptor (beta chain) sequence. Antigen unknown. This specimen comes from a study of T cell responses to AZD1222 COVID-19 vaccine. Per the germline V gene, CDR1 is MNHEY and CDR2 is SVGAGI. The CDR3 covers 14 residues. J gave up 9 bases and V 5 bases, and 4 bases lay outside the gene matches. Findings of the study overall: Vaccine-associated CD4 TCRs spanned spike, dominant at 160-218 and 743-854. Recipients of AZD1222 seropositive at baseline numbered only six or seven. Samples come after the peak T cell response, not at day 14. Unmutated variant regions reportedly attract nearly half of all spike-specific TCRs.

Sequencing was performed with immunoSEQ multiplex PCR; in TCRdb, only in-frame clones are kept and a portion is missing. The data contain approximately 130,000 clones, approximately 85% of them singletons. Sequencing used peripheral blood, obtained on day 0 of AZD1222 vaccination. The gene calls are TRBV6-5 and TRBJ1-6; 10 bases are a match to TRBD1. The origin of this receptor is an adult in good health. CDR3 DNA: TGTGCCAGCAGTATGACAGGGGGCGGTTCACCCCTCCACTTT. It encodes CASSMTGGGSPLHF.